The 7 T cell receptor beta chains presented below share a single source sample, sequenced in a study of blood T cell repertoires in COVID-19. The repertoire was sequenced with immunoSEQ multiplex PCR; TCRdb's copy has only in-frame clones and lacks some. Here the sample spans some 200,000 clones, around 80% being singletons. Sequencing was carried out using peripheral blood. These receptors came from a man under 40 with active or convalescent COVID-19.

The chain uses TRBV19 and TRBJ1-2; tentatively, D is TRBD1 (6 bases). V lost 6 bases to trimming and J lost 7 bases, with 18 bases between them. Germline assignment: CDR1 LNHDA and CDR2 SQIVND (reference sequence). The CDR3 is made up of 14 amino acids. DNA of the CDR3: TGTGCCAGTAGCTCGACAGGCGTGACGGGTGGCTACACCTTC. Protein sequence: CASSSTGVTGGYTF.

The CDR3 region is CASSPPGAASSGNTIYF. The CDR3 bases are TGTGCCAGCTCACCACCAGGGGCAGCTAGTTCTGGAAACACCATATATTTT. The chain is built from TRBV18 and TRBJ1-3; TRBD1 is a possible D gene (5 bases). V lost 0 bases, J lost 1 base, and 13 bases lay in between. The germline CDR1 and CDR2 sequences are KGHSH and LQKENI. This CDR3 comprises 17 residues.

This chain connects TRBV5-5 to TRBJ2-7, with no clear D. This CDR3 has 13 residues. The germline V gene encodes CDR1 SGHKS and CDR2 YYEKEE (reference sequence). V was clipped by 1 base and J by 6 bases, with 11 bases between them. CDR3 in DNA: TGTGCCAGCAGCTTGTTCGAGTTGTCCGAGCAGTACGTC. Amino acid sequence: CASSLFELSEQYV.

The chain recombines TRBV3-1 (or the pseudogene TRBV3-2) with TRBJ1-4; a possible D gene is TRBD1 (6 bases). This CDR3 contains 14 residues. V dropped 1 base and J dropped 6 bases, with 9 bases sitting between them. Germline V lookup: CDR1 LGHDT, CDR2 YNNKEL (reference sequence). In DNA, the CDR3 is TGTGCCAGCAGCCAAGGCTACAGGGATGAAAAACTGTTTTTT. It yields the protein CASSQGYRDEKLFF.

V and J are TRBV6-5 and TRBJ2-1; D is unclear. The germline V gene has CDR1 MNHEY and CDR2 SVGAGI. The V and J ends lost 0 bases and 7 bases respectively, with 16 bases between them. The CDR3 extends over 16 amino acids. CDR3 DNA sequence: TGTGCCAGCAGTTACTCGATGGCCCTCCTAGGTAATGAGCAGTTCTTC. Encoded protein: CASSYSMALLGNEQFF.

The chain couples TRBV5-1 to TRBJ2-5; 8 nucleotides match TRBD1. Germline-derived CDR1 and CDR2 are SGHRS and YFSETQ. The CDR3 loop spans 14 amino acids. With V trimmed by 0 bases and J by 4 bases, 2 bases remained unmatched. The CDR3 here is CASSLAGGGETQYF. CDR3 DNA: TGCGCCAGCAGCTTGGCAGGGGGCGGAGAGACCCAGTACTTC. Full variable domain (rest looked up from reference TRBV5-1 and TRBJ2-5): KAGVTQTPRYLIKTRGQQVTLSCSPISGHRSVSWYQQTPGQGLQFLFEYFSETQRNKGNFPGRFSGRQFSNSRSEMNVSTLELGDSALYLCASSLAGGGETQYFGPGTRLLVL.

This rearrangement joins TRBV28 to TRBJ2-5, with D hard to call. Germline CDR1 is MDHEN and CDR2 is SYDVKM. V shed 7 bases and J shed 1 base, with 10 bases lying between them. The CDR3 length is 13 residues. CDR3 in DNA: TGTGCCAGCACTACTCTCCCCCAAGAGACCCAGTACTTC. Amino acids: CASTTLPQETQYF.